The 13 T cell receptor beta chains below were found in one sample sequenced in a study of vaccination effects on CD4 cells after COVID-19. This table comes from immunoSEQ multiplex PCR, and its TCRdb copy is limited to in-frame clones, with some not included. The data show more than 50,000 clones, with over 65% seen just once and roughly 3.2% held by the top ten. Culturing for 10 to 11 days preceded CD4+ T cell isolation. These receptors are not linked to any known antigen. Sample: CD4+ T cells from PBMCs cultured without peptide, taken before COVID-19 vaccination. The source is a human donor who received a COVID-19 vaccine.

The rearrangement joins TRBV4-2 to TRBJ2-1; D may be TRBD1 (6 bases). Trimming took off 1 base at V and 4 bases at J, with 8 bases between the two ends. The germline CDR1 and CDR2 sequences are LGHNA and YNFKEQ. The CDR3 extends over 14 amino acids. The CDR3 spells CASSQGGRYNEQFF. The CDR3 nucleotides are TGTGCCAGCAGCCAAGGGGGGCGTTACAATGAGCAGTTCTTC.

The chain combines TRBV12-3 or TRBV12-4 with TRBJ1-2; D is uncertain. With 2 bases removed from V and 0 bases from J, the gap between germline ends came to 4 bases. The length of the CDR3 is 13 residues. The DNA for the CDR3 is TGTGCCAGCAGTTTATTCACTAACTATGGCTACACCTTC. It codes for CASSLFTNYGYTF.

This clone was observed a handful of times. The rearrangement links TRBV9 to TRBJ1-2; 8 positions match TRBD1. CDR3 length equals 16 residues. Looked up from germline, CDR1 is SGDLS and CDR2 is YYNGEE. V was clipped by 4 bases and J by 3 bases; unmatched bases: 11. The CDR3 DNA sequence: TGTGCCAGCAGCCCGTCGCTCGGACAGGGCTACTATGGCTACACCTTC. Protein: CASSPSLGQGYYGYTF.

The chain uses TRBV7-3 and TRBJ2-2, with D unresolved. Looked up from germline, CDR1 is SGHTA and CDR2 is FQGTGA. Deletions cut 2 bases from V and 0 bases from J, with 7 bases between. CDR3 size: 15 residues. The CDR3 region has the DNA TGTGCCAGCAGCTTACAGCGCGCGAACACCGGGGAGCTGTTTTTT. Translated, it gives CASSLQRANTGELFF.

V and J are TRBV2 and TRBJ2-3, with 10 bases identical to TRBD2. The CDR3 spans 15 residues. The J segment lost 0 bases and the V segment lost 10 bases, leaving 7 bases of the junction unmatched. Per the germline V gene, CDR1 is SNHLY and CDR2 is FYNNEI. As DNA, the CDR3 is TGTGCCACGAGAGCGGGGGGGGCTAGCACAGATACGCAGTATTTT. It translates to CATRAGGASTDTQYF.

CDR3 bases: TGCGCCAGCAGCTTACCAGGGGGGCCTCCGGCCATCGTCTACTACGAGCAGTACGTC. As protein: CASSLPGGPPAIVYYEQYV. The chain employs TRBV5-1 and TRBJ2-7, with TRBD1 as a possible D gene (7 bases). Trimming stripped 2 bases from V and 3 bases from J, with 27 bases between. This CDR3 has 19 residues. CDR1 is SGHRS, CDR2 YFSETQ, per germline.

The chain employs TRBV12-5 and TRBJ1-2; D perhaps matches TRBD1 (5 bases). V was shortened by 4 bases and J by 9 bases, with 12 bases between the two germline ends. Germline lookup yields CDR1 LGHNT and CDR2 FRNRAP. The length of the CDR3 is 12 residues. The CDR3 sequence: CASGSRGGRYTF. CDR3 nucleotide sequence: TGTGCTAGTGGTTCCCGGGGGGGACGCTACACCTTC. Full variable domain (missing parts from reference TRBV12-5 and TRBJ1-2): DARVTQTPRHKVTEMGQEVTMRCQPILGHNTVFWYRQTMMQGLELLAYFRNRAPLDDSGMPKDRFSAEMPDATLATLKIQPSEPRDSAVYFCASGSRGGRYTFGSGTRLTVV.

CDR3 amino acids: CSAGQQETQYF. Here the CDR3 DNA reads TGCAGTGCGGGGCAACAAGAGACCCAGTACTTC. The V and J genes are TRBV20-1 and TRBJ2-5, with D perhaps matching TRBD1 (5 bases). The CDR3 spans 11 residues. Per germline, CDR1 DFQATT and CDR2 SNEGSKA (reference sequence). Trimming shortened V by 6 bases and J by 2 bases, and 7 bases separated the two germline ends.

CDR3 loop: CASSLGGYGYTF. The CDR3 DNA is TGTGCCAGCAGCTTGGGGGGCTATGGCTACACCTTC. The chain is built from TRBV5-4 and TRBJ1-2, with unresolved D. V gave up 0 bases and J gave up 4 bases, with 4 bases separating them. This CDR3 spans 12 amino acids. Germline CDR1 SGHNT, CDR2 YYREEE (reference sequence).

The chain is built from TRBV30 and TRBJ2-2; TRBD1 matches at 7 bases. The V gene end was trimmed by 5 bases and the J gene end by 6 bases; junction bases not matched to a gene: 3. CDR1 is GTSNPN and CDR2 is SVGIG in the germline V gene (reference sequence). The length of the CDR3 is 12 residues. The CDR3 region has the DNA TGTGCCTGGGACAGGGATGCCGGGGAGCTGTTTTTT. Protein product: CAWDRDAGELFF. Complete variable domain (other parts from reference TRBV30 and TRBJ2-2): SQTIHQWPATLVQPVGSPLSLECTVEGTSNPNLYWYRQAAGRGLQLLFYSVGIGQISSEVPQNLSASRPQDRQFILSSKKLLLSDSGFYLCAWDRDAGELFFGEGSRLTVL.

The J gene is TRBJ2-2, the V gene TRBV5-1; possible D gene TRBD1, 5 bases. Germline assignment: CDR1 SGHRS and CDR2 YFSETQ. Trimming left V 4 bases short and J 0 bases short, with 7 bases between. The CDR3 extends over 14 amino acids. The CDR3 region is CASSQTANTGELFF. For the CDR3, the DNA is TGCGCCAGCAGCCAGACAGCGAACACCGGGGAGCTGTTTTTT.

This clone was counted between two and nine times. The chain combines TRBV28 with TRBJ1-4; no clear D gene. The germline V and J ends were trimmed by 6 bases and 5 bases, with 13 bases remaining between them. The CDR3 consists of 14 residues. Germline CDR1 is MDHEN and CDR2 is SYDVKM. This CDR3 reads CASSPGGRNEKLFF. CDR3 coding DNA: TGTGCCAGCAGCCCAGGAGGGCGGAATGAAAAACTGTTTTTT.

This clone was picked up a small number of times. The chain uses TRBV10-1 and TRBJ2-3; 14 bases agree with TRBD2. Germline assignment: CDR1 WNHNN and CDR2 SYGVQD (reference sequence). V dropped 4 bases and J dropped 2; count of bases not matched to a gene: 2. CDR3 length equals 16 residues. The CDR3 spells CASSGGLAGATDTQYF. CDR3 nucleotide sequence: TGCGCCAGCAGTGGGGGACTAGCGGGGGCCACAGATACGCAGTATTTT.